This T cell receptor beta chain appears in the sequencing data of a study of T cells in localized non-small cell lung cancer. Points from the study as a whole: Appearance in adjacent lung was seen for a median around 55 of the top 100 tumor clones.

Regarding this clone: Its antigen is still unknown.

Libraries were prepared by immunoSEQ multiplex PCR; TCRdb keeps only in-frame clonotypes and omits some of them. The repertoire consists of around 96,000 clones, with roughly 90% occurring once and the leading ten covering approximately 4%. The CDR3 covers 15 residues. The V end lost 5 bases, the J end lost 4 bases, and 18 bases lay between the germline ends. The germline V gene encodes CDR1 SEHNR and CDR2 FQNEAQ (reference sequence). This sequence joins TRBV7-9 and TRBJ2-7; a possible D gene is TRBD2 (5 bases). The sequencing here drew on PBMCs, taken before any cancer treatment. The TCR originated in a woman aged 35 to 75 with stage II squamous cell lung carcinoma. The CDR3 region has the DNA TGTGCCAGCAGCGGTACGGACTCTGGCTTTTACGAGCAGTACTTC. Amino acid sequence: CASSGTDSGFYEQYF.